This TCR beta chain is from a study of T cell clonotyping in hematopoietic cell transplantation. General observations from the study: Broader posttransplant TCR repertoire diversity was predicted by graft donor and pretransplant recipient Inverse Simpson Index values. Few recipient clonotypes overlapped donors; over 97% were de novo at given depth.

Clones were read by immunoSEQ multiplex PCR, and TCRdb kept only the in-frame ones, dropping some. This sample has roughly 7,000 clones, with about 89% found just once. Turning to this clone: The antigen is not known.

Recipient blood drawn about 28 days pretransplant and days 30, 100, 180 after. The CDR3 is 13 amino acids. Trimming took 2 bases from V and 0 from J, leaving 6 bases between them. Germline values: CDR1 GTSNPN, CDR2 SVGIG (reference sequence). Source: PBMCs, taken 30 days after allogeneic stem cell transplant. This sequence joins TRBV30 and TRBJ2-3; D is ambiguous. The source of this sequence is a female patient aged 45 to 65 who had an allogeneic stem cell transplant from an unrelated donor, so the T cells may come from the graft donor. Some clones in this sample may be carry-over from other donors' samples. CDR3 in amino acids: CAWSRQSTDTQYF. The CDR3, as DNA: TGTGCCTGGAGTCGGCAGAGCACAGATACGCAGTATTTT.